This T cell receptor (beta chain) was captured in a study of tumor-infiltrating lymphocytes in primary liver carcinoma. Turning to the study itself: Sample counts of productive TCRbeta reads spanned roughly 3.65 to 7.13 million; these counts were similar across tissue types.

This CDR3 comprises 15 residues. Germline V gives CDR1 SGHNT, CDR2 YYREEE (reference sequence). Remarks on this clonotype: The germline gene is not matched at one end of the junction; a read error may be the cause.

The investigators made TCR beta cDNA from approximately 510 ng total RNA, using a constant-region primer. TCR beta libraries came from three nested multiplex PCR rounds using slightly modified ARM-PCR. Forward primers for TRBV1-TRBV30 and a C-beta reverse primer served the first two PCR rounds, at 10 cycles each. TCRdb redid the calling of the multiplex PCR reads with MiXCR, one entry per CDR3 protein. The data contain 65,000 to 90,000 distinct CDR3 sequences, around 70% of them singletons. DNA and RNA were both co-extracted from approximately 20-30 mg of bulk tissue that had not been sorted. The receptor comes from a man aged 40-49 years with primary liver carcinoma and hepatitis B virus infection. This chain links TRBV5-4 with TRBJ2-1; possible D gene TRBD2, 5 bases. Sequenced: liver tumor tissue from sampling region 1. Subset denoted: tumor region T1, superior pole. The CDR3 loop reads CTSRRYRDAGREQFF. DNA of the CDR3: TGTACCAGCAGACGCTACCGGGATGCCGGGCGTGAGCAGTTCTTC.